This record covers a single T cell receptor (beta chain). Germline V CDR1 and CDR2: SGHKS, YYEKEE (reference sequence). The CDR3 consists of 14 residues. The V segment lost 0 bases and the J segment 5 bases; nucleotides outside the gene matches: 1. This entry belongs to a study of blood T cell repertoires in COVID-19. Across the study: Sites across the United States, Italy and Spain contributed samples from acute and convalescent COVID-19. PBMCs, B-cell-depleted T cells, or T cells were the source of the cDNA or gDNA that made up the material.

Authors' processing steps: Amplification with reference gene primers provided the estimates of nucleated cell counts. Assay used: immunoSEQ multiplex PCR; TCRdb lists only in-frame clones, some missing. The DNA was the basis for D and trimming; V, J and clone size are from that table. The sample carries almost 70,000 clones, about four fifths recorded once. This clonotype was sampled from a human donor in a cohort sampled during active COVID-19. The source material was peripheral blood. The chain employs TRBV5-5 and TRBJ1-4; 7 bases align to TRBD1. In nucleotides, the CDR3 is TGTGCCAGCAGCTTGGAGACAGGGAATGAAAAACTGTTTTTT. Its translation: CASSLETGNEKLFF.